The 2 T cell receptor beta chains given below trace back to one sample, sequenced in a study of glioma-infiltrating T cells. Amplification of TCR alpha and beta CDR3 regions from RNA used iRepertoire nested multiplex PCR. TCRdb reprocessed the multiplex PCR reads via MiXCR and lists one record per CDR3 protein. The data hold around 44,000 distinct CDR3 sequences, with approximately 20% observed a single time. The sample comprised glioma tissue, nonneoplastic brain tissue, or PBMCs (not recorded which). These TCRs come from a human donor with low-grade glioma or glioblastoma, undergoing nonglioma brain surgery, or in good health (not recorded which).

The gene calls are TRBV25-1 and TRBJ2-7, with D unclear. From germline, CDR1 is MGHDK and CDR2 SYGVNS. V was pared by 6 bases and J by 9 bases, with 6 bases between. CDR3 length: 9 amino acids. The CDR3 region is CASRGGQYV. CDR3 coding DNA: TGTGCCAGCAGGGGCGGGCAGTACGTC.

This clonotype was detected ten times or more. V gene TRBV28 combines with J gene TRBJ2-7; TRBD2 aligns across 7 bases. Germline CDR1 and CDR2: MDHEN and SYDVKM. J was trimmed by 2 bases and V by 3 bases; bases with no gene match: 13. This CDR3 contains 17 residues. DNA of the CDR3: TGTGCCAGCAGTTTTTTCAGGGTAGGAGCGGGAACCTACGAGCAGTACTTC. This encodes CASSFFRVGAGTYEQYF.